What follows are 7 T cell receptor beta chains derived from one specimen sequenced in a study of blood T cells in healthy people across ages. PCR was performed a second time for roughly 7 to 11 cycles using a sample-barcoded 5' primer and a J-beta primer mix. One entry per CDR3 protein, called by TCRdb with MiXCR from the 5' RACE reads. The repertoire holds around 1,700,000 distinct CDR3 sequences, 28% seen once, with 7.7% in the top ten. Sequencing was carried out using blood. The source of these receptors is a woman between 25 and 40 years old in good health.

The chain employs TRBV11-2 and TRBJ2-6; D perhaps matches TRBD1 (6 bases). The CDR3 totals 13 residues. Trimming left V 10 bases short and J 2 bases short, with 9 bases between. Germline values: CDR1 SGHAT, CDR2 FQNNGV. CDR3 nucleotide sequence: TGTGCCACCCGACAGGCTGGGGCCAACGTCCTGACTTTC. The encoded protein is CATRQAGANVLTF. The full variable domain, rest sourced from reference TRBV11-2 and TRBJ2-6, is EAGVAQSPRYKIIEKRQSVAFWCNPISGHATLYWYQQILGQGPKLLIQFQNNGVVDDSQLPKDRFSAERLKGVDSTLKIQPAKLEDSAVYLCATRQAGANVLTFGAGSRLTVL.

The gene calls are TRBV30 and TRBJ2-1; D is ambiguous. This CDR3 has 13 amino acids. V lost 2 bases to trimming and J lost 0 bases, with 5 bases between them. Germline values: CDR1 GTSNPN, CDR2 SVGIG (reference sequence). The CDR3 protein is CAWSRASYNEQFF. CDR3 nucleotide sequence: TGTGCCTGGAGTAGGGCCTCCTACAATGAGCAGTTCTTC.

This clonotype has at least ten counts. This chain links TRBV28 with TRBJ2-7, with a weak D call TRBD1 (6 bases). Looked up from germline, CDR1 is MDHEN and CDR2 is SYDVKM. The CDR3 totals 15 residues. The ends were cut back, 6 bases at V and 4 bases at J, with 19 bases in the middle. CDR3 in amino acids: CASRGIRQGTYEQYF. In nucleotides, the CDR3 is TGTGCCAGCAGGGGGATTAGGCAGGGGACGTACGAGCAGTACTTC.

In the case of this clonotype: A much more abundant neighbour one base away suggests this may be a read error. The V gene is TRBV7-9, the J gene TRBJ2-5; D is perhaps TRBD1 or TRBD2 (5 bases each). CDR1 is SEHNR, CDR2 FQNEAQ, per germline (reference sequence). V lost 8 bases and J 7 bases, leaving 14 bases between the germline ends. CDR3 size: 12 residues. CDR3 in amino acids: CASEGVRGTQYF. The CDR3 nucleotides are TGTGCCAGCGAAGGGGTGAGGGGGACCCAGTACTTC.

There are a few counts of this clonotype. The rearrangement joins TRBV12-3 or TRBV12-4 to TRBJ2-3; 9 bases match TRBD2. J lost 2 bases, V lost 6 bases, and 3 bases had no gene match. The CDR3 spans 14 residues. CDR3 in DNA: TGTGCCAGCAGCACTAGCGGGCACACAGATACGCAGTATTTT. This sequence encodes CASSTSGHTDTQYF.

The chain has TRBV5-1 and TRBJ2-1, with D perhaps being TRBD1 or TRBD2 (5 bases each). V lost 0 bases to trimming and J lost 5 bases, with 15 bases between them. This CDR3 spans 16 amino acids. Germline CDR1 and CDR2: SGHRS and YFSETQ. Here the CDR3 reads CASSLVADGTNNEQFF. The DNA of the CDR3 is TGCGCCAGCAGCTTGGTGGCGGACGGGACCAACAATGAGCAGTTCTTC.

The DNA for the CDR3 is TGCAGTGCTAGATCCAGGGGGCTAAATAATTCACCCCTCCACTTT. It specifies CSARSRGLNNSPLHF. The rearrangement links TRBV20-1 to TRBJ1-6, with TRBD1 matching 8 bases. This CDR3 is built from 15 residues. V was pared by 2 bases and J by 5 bases, with 5 bases of the junction left unmatched. Germline V gives CDR1 DFQATT, CDR2 SNEGSKA (reference sequence).